The 4 T cell receptor beta chains listed next were all sequenced from one sample in a study of regulatory T cells in long-lasting Graves disease. The time point is: newly diagnosed GD, antithyroid drugs for less than 3 months. Making the TCR library involved RNA that had been extracted from PBMCs. According to the study, TCR beta libraries were built with iRepertoire HTBI primers and CDR3-region Arm-PCR. TCRdb re-called the multiplex PCR reads through MiXCR, storing one row per CDR3 protein. The profile shows approximately 470,000 distinct CDR3 sequences, about a sixth of them singletons. The same sample was also studied in work on T cells in Graves' hyperthyroidism and ophthalmopathy.

The sample was peripheral blood mononuclear cells (PBMCs), taken at new diagnosis, from a patient treated with antithyroid drugs. The receptors come from a man aged 40-49 years with Graves disease.

This clonotype was counted a few times. This chain links TRBV4-1 with TRBJ2-7, with D possibly TRBD1 on 6 matching bases. Trimming pared 8 bases from V and 2 bases from J, leaving 19 bases between. The germline gives CDR1 MGHRA, CDR2 YSYEKL. This CDR3 is 15 amino acids long. CDR3 DNA: TGCGCCAGCTCAACTGTTACAGGGAACACCTACGAGCAGTACTTC. It encodes CASSTVTGNTYEQYF.

CDR3 nucleotides: TGTGCCAGTAGTATAAGCTTGTGGTTTCGTCGGGACCCTACCTACAATGAGCAGTTCTTC. Protein: CASSISLWFRRDPTYNEQFF. The chain links TRBV19 to TRBJ2-1, with D possibly called TRBD1 or TRBD2 (5 bases each). CDR3 size: 20 residues. Germline values: CDR1 LNHDA, CDR2 SQIVND (reference sequence). V lost 2 bases to trimming and J lost 2 bases, with 25 bases between them.

This clonotype has at least ten counts. This chain connects TRBV20-1 to TRBJ2-7; 7 positions match TRBD1. This CDR3 is 15 amino acids long. CDR1 and CDR2 (germline): DFQATT, SNEGSKA (reference sequence). The V gene end was trimmed by 2 bases and the J gene end by 4 bases; junction bases not matched to a gene: 11. The CDR3: CSARSIRGNQYEQYF. CDR3 in DNA: TGCAGTGCTAGATCAATCAGGGGGAATCAGTACGAGCAGTACTTC.

This clonotype was counted at least ten times. The V and J genes are TRBV2 and TRBJ2-1; D might be TRBD1 (5 bases). Germline V gene lookup returns CDR1 SNHLY and CDR2 FYNNEI. Trimming removed 6 bases from V and 7 bases from J, with 19 bases in between. The CDR3 totals 15 residues. The CDR3 reads CASRGIFRDLNEQFF. CDR3 nucleotides: TGTGCCAGCAGGGGGATTTTCAGGGATTTAAATGAGCAGTTCTTC.